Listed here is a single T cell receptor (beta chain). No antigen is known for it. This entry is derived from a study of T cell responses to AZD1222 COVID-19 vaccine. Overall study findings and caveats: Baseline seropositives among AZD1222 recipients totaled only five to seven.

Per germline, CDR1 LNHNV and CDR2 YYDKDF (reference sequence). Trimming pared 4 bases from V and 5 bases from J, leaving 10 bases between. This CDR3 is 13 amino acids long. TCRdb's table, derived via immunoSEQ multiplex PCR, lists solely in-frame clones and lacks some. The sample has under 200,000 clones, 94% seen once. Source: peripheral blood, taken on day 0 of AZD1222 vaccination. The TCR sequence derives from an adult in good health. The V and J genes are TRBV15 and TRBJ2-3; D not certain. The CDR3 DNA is TGTGCCACCAGCAAGGATCTTGAAGATACGCAGTATTTT. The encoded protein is CATSKDLEDTQYF.